These T cell receptor beta chains were read from a single sample in a study of blood T cells in healthy people across ages. TCRdb reprocessed the 5' RACE reads via MiXCR and lists one record per CDR3 protein. The sample includes about 1,600,000 distinct CDR3 sequences, around 39% of them seen just once. Sequenced input: blood. All receptors derive from a woman between 18 and 30 years old in good health. Both conserved end residues are part of each CDR3. The D gene is left open where the match is weak. Where a row states a size, it is once, few, many or the class of an expanded clone; other rows omit it.

-,TRBV7-2,-,TRBJ1-2,CASSLVSTLVNYGYTF,TGTGCCAGCAGCTTAGTGAGCACACTTGTAAACTATGGCTACACCTTC
-,TRBV20-1,-,TRBJ2-1,CSANGVGVNEQFF,TGCAGTGCTAACGGTGTCGGGGTGAATGAGCAGTTCTTC
few,TRBV25-1,-,TRBJ1-1,CASSETGGGNTEAFF,TGTGCCAGCAGTGAAACGGGCGGGGGGAACACTGAAGCTTTCTTT
few,TRBV12-3/TRBV12-4,-,TRBJ1-5,CASRWGPNQPQHF,TGTGCCAGCAGGTGGGGTCCAAATCAGCCCCAGCATTTT
few,TRBV27,-,TRBJ1-2,CASSRLQGYGYTF,TGTGCCAGCAGCCGGCTACAGGGCTATGGCTACACCTTC
-,TRBV6-1,-,TRBJ2-3,CASELPGYYTDTQYF,TGTGCCAGCGAACTACCGGGGTATTACACAGATACGCAGTATTTT
-,TRBV7-2,TRBD1,TRBJ1-2,CASSYRTGGMYGYTF,TGTGCCAGCAGCTACCGGACAGGGGGCATGTATGGCTACACCTTC
-,TRBV2,TRBD1,TRBJ1-2,CASSDGQGARYGYTF,TGTGCCAGCAGTGATGGGCAGGGGGCGCGGTATGGCTACACCTTC
-,TRBV7-9,-,TRBJ2-4,CASTQGNIQYF,TGTGCCAGCACCCAGGGCAACATTCAGTACTTC
-,TRBV3-1,-,TRBJ2-1,CASSRWGESSYNEQFF,TGTGCCAGCAGCCGTTGGGGGGAAAGCTCCTACAATGAGCAGTTCTTC
few,TRBV7-9,TRBD2,TRBJ2-1,CASSPLSRGADEQFF,TGTGCCAGCAGCCCCCTGTCGCGGGGGGCCGATGAGCAGTTCTTC
-,TRBV6-4,-,TRBJ1-6,CASRQGIGSPLHF,TGTGCCAGCAGACAGGGAATTGGATCACCCCTCCACTTT
many,TRBV20-1,-,TRBJ2-6,CSALRLGSGANVLTF,TGCAGTGCTCTAAGACTAGGGTCTGGGGCCAACGTCCTGACTTTC
-,TRBV6-6,-,TRBJ1-1,CASSYESEAFF,TGTGCCAGCAGTTACGAGTCTGAAGCTTTCTTT
-,TRBV9,-,TRBJ2-5,CASSVGNGIQETQYF,TGTGCCAGCAGCGTAGGGAATGGCATTCAAGAGACCCAGTACTTC
few,TRBV11-2,TRBD2,TRBJ2-5,CASSFTASGSMETQYF,TGTGCCAGCAGCTTCACGGCTAGCGGGAGTATGGAGACCCAGTACTTC
once,TRBV7-6,TRBD1,TRBJ1-1,CASSPDRGGEAFF,TGTGCCAGCAGTCCGGACAGGGGTGGTGAAGCTTTCTTT
few,TRBV12-3/TRBV12-4,-,TRBJ1-1,CASSYRGRKEGKSTEAFF,TGTGCCAGCAGTTATCGGGGCAGGAAAGAGGGGAAGAGCACTGAAGCTTTCTTT
-,TRBV19,TRBD1,TRBJ2-1,CASSIGQRGLNEQFF,TGTGCCAGTAGTATAGGACAAAGGGGGCTGAATGAGCAGTTCTTC
-,TRBV4-1,-,TRBJ2-7,CASSQVEYRSYEQYF,TGCGCCAGCAGCCAAGTGGAATATCGGAGTTACGAGCAGTACTTC